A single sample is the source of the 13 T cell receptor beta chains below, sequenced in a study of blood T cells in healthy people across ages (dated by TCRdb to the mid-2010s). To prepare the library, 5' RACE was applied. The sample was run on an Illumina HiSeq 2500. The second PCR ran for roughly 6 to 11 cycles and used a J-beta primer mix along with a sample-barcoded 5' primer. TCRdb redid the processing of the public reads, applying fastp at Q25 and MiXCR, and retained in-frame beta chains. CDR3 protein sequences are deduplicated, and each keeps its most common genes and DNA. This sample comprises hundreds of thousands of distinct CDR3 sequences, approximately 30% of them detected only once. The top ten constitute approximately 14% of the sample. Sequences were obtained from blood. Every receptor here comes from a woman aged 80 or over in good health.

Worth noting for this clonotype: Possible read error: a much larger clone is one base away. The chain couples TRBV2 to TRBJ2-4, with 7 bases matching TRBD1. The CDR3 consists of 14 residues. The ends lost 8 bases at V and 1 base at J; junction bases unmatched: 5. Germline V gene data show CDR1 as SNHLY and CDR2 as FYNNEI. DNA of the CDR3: TGTGCCAGCTTCCAGGACAGGGCCAAAAACATTCAGTACTTC. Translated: CASFQDRAKNIQYF.

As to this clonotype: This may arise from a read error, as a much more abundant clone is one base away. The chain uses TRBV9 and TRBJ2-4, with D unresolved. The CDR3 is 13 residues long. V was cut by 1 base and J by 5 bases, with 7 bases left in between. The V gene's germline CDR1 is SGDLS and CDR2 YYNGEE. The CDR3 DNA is TGTGCCAGCAGCGTAAATGCGGAAAACATTCAGTACTTC. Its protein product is CASSVNAENIQYF.

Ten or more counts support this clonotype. The CDR3 DNA reads TGCAGTGCTAGAGATCCGGAGGGGCCGACATATGGCTACACCTTC. The encoded protein is CSARDPEGPTYGYTF. This chain links TRBV20-1 with TRBJ1-2; possibly TRBD1 for D (5 bases). This CDR3 is 15 amino acids long. The V end lost 0 bases, the J end lost 5 bases, and 16 bases lay between the germline ends. Germline loops: CDR1 DFQATT, CDR2 SNEGSKA (reference sequence).

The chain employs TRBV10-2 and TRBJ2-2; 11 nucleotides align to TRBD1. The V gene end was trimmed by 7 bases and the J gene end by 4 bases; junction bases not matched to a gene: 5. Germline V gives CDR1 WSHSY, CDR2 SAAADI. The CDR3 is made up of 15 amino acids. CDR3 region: CASMGQGVRTGELFF. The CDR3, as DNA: TGCGCCAGCATGGGACAGGGGGTGCGCACCGGGGAGCTGTTTTTT.

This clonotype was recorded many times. The CDR3 region is CASSYSVVRSQETQYF. CDR3 nucleotide sequence: TGTGCCAGCAGTTACTCGGTCGTGCGGAGTCAAGAGACCCAGTACTTC. The chain carries TRBV6-6 and TRBJ2-5; no clear D. This CDR3 comprises 16 residues. The V gene lost 0 bases and the J gene lost 2 bases, with 13 bases spanning the gap. CDR1 MNHNY and CDR2 SVGAGI come from the germline V gene (reference sequence).

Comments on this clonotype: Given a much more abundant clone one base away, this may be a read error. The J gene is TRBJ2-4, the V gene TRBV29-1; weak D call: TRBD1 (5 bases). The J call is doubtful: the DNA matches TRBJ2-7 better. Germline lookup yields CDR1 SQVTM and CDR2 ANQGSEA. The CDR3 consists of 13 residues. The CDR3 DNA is TGCAACGTTGGAAGGGGAAGGGACTACGAGCAGTACTTC. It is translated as CNVGRGRDYEQYF.

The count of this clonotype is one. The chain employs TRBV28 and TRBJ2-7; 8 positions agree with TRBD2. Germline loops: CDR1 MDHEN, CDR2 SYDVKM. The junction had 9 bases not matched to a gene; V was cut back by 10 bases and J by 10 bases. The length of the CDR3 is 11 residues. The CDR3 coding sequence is TGTGCCATTCTTAGCGGGAATACCCAGTACTTC. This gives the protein CAILSGNTQYF.

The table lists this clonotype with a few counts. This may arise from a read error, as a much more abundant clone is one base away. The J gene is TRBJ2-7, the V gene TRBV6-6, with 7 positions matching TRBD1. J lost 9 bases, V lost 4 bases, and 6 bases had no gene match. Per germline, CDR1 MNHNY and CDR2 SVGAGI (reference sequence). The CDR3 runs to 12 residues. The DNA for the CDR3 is TGTGCCAGCAGTTTGGACAGGATCGGGCAGTACTTC. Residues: CASSLDRIGQYF.

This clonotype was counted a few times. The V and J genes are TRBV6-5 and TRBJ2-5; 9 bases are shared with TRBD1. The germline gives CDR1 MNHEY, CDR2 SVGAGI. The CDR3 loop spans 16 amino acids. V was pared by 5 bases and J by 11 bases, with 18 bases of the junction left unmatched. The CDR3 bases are TGTGCCAGCAGTCGACCGAACAGGGGGCTGGACAATGAGCAGTACTTC. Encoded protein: CASSRPNRGLDNEQYF.

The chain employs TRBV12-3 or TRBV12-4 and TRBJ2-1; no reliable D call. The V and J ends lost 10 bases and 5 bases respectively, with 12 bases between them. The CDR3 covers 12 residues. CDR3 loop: CAITQWDNEQFF. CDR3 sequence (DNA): TGTGCCATCACCCAATGGGACAATGAGCAGTTCTTC.

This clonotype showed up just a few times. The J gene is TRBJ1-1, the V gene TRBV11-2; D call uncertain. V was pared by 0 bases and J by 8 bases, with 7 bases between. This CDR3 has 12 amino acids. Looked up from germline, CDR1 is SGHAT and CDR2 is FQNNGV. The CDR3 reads CASSLDRREAFF. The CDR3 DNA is TGTGCCAGCAGCTTAGATCGCCGCGAAGCTTTCTTT.

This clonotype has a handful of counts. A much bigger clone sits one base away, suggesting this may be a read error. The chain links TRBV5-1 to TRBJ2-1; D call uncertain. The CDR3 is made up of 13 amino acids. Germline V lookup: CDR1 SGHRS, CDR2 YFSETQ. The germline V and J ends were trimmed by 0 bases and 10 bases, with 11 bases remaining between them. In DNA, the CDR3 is TGCGCCAGCAGCTTGGATTTCTTCTACGAGCAGTTCTTC. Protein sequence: CASSLDFFYEQFF.

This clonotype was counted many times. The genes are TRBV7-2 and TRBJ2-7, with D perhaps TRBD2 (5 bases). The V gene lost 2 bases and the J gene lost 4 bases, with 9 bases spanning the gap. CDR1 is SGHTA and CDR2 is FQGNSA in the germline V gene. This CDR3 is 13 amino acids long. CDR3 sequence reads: CASSLQRNYEQYF. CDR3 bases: TGTGCCAGCAGCTTACAGCGGAATTACGAGCAGTACTTC.